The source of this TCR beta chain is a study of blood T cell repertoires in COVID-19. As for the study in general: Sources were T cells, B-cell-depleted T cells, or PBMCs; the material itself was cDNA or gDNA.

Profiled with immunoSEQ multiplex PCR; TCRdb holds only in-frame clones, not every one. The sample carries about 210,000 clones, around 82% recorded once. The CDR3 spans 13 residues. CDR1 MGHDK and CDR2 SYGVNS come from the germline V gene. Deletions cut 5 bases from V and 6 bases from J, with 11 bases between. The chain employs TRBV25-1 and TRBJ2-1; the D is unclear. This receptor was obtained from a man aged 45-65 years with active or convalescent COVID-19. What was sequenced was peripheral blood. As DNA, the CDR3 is TGTGCCAGCAGTTCTCTGAACATCAATGAGCAGTTCTTC. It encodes CASSSLNINEQFF. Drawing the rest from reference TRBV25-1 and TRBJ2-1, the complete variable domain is EADIYQTPRYLVIGTGKKITLECSQTMGHDKMYWYQQDPGMELHLIHYSYGVNSTEKGDLSSESTVSRIRTEHFPLTLESARPSHTSQYLCASSSLNINEQFFGPGTRLTVL.